The following is a TCR beta chain sequence with its context. Without the conserved terminal phenylalanine or tryptophan, this CDR3 likely stems from a read error. No DNA is shown, since the ends of the CDR3 on it are uncertain; the CDR3 is the one TCRdb lists. CDR1 is MNHNS and CDR2 is SASEGT in the germline V gene. Inclusive of both ends, the CDR3 amounts to 8 amino acids. This specimen belongs to a study of beta chain features in type 1 diabetes. Expressed TCRB transcripts got sequenced, as all isolated RNA was reverse transcribed. Generated by immunoSEQ multiplex PCR, the TCRdb table keeps only in-frame clones and is missing some. The sample carries around 400,000 clones, about 12% recorded once.

The material sequenced was naive CD4+ T cells from blood. The chain is built from TRBV6-1 and TRBJ1-2. The clonotype comes from a man younger than 35 in good health. The CDR3 protein is CATDYEVE.